Following are 8 T cell receptor beta chains from one sample sequenced in a study of blood T cells in healthy people across ages (dated by TCRdb to 2014 to 2015). The protocol used for the library was 5' RACE. The run used an Illumina HiSeq 2500. A second PCR of about 6 to 11 cycles was run with a J-beta primer mix and a sample-barcoded 5' primer. TCRdb reprocessing: public reads trimmed at Q25 with fastp, clones called with MiXCR, in-frame beta chains kept. Under each unique CDR3 protein, matching rows form one entry showing the most common genes and DNA. This sample holds just over 1 million distinct CDR3 sequences; 40% to 50% were observed only once. The top ten constitute over 15% of the sample. Source material: blood. The receptors originated from a woman aged 60-75 years in good health.

This chain uses TRBV28 with TRBJ2-7; 8 bases map to TRBD1. Germline V CDR1 and CDR2: MDHEN, SYDVKM. V shed 5 bases, J shed 3 bases, and the junction held 9 bases outside the gene matches. This CDR3 has 15 residues. CDR3 nucleotide sequence: TGTGCCAGCAGTACGTCAGGGGGCCCTCTCTACGAGCAGTACTTC. Its protein product is CASSTSGGPLYEQYF. Looking up the rest from reference TRBV28 and TRBJ2-7 gives the full variable domain: DVKVTQSSRYLVKRTGEKVFLECVQDMDHENMFWYRQDPGLGLRLIYFSYDVKMKEKGDIPEGYSVSREKKERFSLILESASTNQTSMYLCASSTSGGPLYEQYFGPGTRLTVT.

This chain links TRBV28 with TRBJ2-5; a weak D match, TRBD1 (5 bases). From germline, CDR1 is MDHEN and CDR2 SYDVKM. The ends were cut back, 8 bases at V and 5 bases at J, with 15 bases in the middle. The CDR3 totals 13 residues. CDR3 amino acids: CASAGGAEETQYF. In DNA form, the CDR3 reads TGTGCCAGCGCCGGTGGGGCGGAGGAGACCCAGTACTTC.

The rearrangement links TRBV2 to TRBJ2-1; 7 positions agree with TRBD2. The germline V gene encodes CDR1 SNHLY and CDR2 FYNNEI. The CDR3 covers 18 residues. The trim removed 0 bases at V and 9 bases at J, leaving 17 bases unmatched. For the CDR3, the DNA is TGTGCCAGCAGTGAAGCGCCCCTAGCGGCCCAGTGGGGGACTGAGCAGTTCTTC. Amino acid sequence: CASSEAPLAAQWGTEQFF.

The V and J genes are TRBV9 and TRBJ2-5; 7 nucleotides align to TRBD2. The trim removed 2 bases at V and 11 bases at J, leaving 21 bases unmatched. The germline gives CDR1 SGDLS, CDR2 YYNGEE. The CDR3 runs 17 residues. The CDR3 region has the DNA TGTGCCAGCAGCGTTCTTACTGGGGGGAGGGCCAGCGATGAGCAGTACTTC. Protein: CASSVLTGGRASDEQYF. Full variable domain (missing parts from reference TRBV9 and TRBJ2-5): DSGVTQTPKHLITATGQRVTLRCSPRSGDLSVYWYQQSLDQGLQFLIQYYNGEERAKGNILERFSAQQFPDLHSELNLSSLELGDSALYFCASSVLTGGRASDEQYFGPGTRLLVL.

V usage is TRBV5-5 and J usage is TRBJ2-1; D may be TRBD1 (6 bases). Germline V gene data show CDR1 as SGHKS and CDR2 as YYEKEE (reference sequence). This CDR3 contains 14 residues. V was trimmed by 4 bases and J by 9 bases, leaving 17 bases between them. CDR3 region: CASSATGSEGEQFF. The CDR3 DNA reads as TGTGCCAGCAGCGCTACAGGGTCTGAGGGTGAGCAGTTCTTC. The variable domain in full, completed from reference TRBV5-5 and TRBJ2-1, reads DAGVTQSPTHLIKTRGQQVTLRCSPISGHKSVSWYQQVLGQGPQFIFQYYEKEERGRGNFPDRFSARQFPNYSSELNVNALLLGDSALYLCASSATGSEGEQFFGPGTRLTVL.

The V call is TRBV2, the J call TRBJ2-1, with TRBD2 matching 9 bases. In germline, CDR1 is SNHLY, CDR2 FYNNEI. J lost 7 bases, V lost 6 bases, and 10 bases had no gene match. The CDR3 spans 15 residues. CDR3 sequence: CASSEPGLAGNEQFF. CDR3 in DNA: TGTGCCAGCAGCGAACCGGGACTAGCAGGTAATGAGCAGTTCTTC. The full variable domain, with the rest looked up from reference TRBV2 and TRBJ2-1, is EPEVTQTPSHQVTQMGQEVILRCVPISNHLYFYWYRQILGQKVEFLVSFYNNEISEKSEIFDDQFSVERPDGSNFTLKIRSTKLEDSAMYFCASSEPGLAGNEQFFGPGTRLTVL.

This clonotype appeared a few times. The CDR3 protein is CASSLEAASYGYTF. CDR3 DNA sequence: TGCGCCAGCAGCTTGGAGGCGGCAAGCTATGGCTACACCTTC. This sequence joins TRBV5-1 and TRBJ1-2; no clear D. CDR3 size: 14 residues. In germline, CDR1 is SGHRS, CDR2 YFSETQ. Trimming left V 0 bases short and J 4 bases short, with 10 bases between.

This rearrangement joins TRBV15 to TRBJ2-6; D gene unclear. V was shortened by 5 bases and J by 9 bases, with 17 bases between the two germline ends. CDR1 LNHNV and CDR2 YYDKDF come from the germline V gene (reference sequence). There are 15 residues in the CDR3. The CDR3 reads CATSRLEPGFNVLTF. In DNA, the CDR3 is TGTGCCACCAGCCGACTGGAACCAGGTTTCAACGTCCTGACTTTC.